One sample yielded the 11 T cell receptor beta chains listed below, sequenced in a study of cytomegalovirus exposure and HLA in healthy donors. PCR primers comprised 60 Vbeta and 13 Jbeta primers. Produced via immunoSEQ multiplex PCR; TCRdb's table is partial and in-frame only. In the table there are about 150,000 clones, roughly two thirds of which are singletons. Sequencing was performed on PBMCs. The source of these receptors is a male donor in good health and CMV-seronegative.

In its sample, this clone was seen a few times. The V and J genes are TRBV6-1 and TRBJ2-1, with 11 bases matching TRBD2. V shed 2 bases and J 8 bases; nucleotides not matched to a gene: 5. CDR3 length: 15 residues. In germline, CDR1 is MNHNS, CDR2 SASEGT. DNA for the CDR3: TGTGCCAGCAGTGAATCTAGCGGGGGGAGGGATGAGCAGTTCTTC. This encodes CASSESSGGRDEQFF.

The rearrangement joins TRBV2 to TRBJ2-5; 12 bases align to TRBD1. Germline trimming cut 8 bases from V and 4 bases from J; bases unmatched to any gene: 5. Germline V gives CDR1 SNHLY, CDR2 FYNNEI. The CDR3 sequence is 14 residues long. CDR3 sequence (DNA): TGTGCCAGCGGGGGACAGGGGGCGGGAGAGACCCAGTACTTC. Translation: CASGGQGAGETQYF.

The chain couples TRBV25-1 to TRBJ1-6; TRBD1 matches at 9 bases. CDR1 is MGHDK and CDR2 is SYGVNS in the germline V gene. The length of the CDR3 is 16 residues. J gave up 13 bases and V 4 bases, and 14 bases lay outside the gene matches. CDR3 loop: CASSAYRDRARGPLHF. As DNA, the CDR3 is TGTGCCAGCAGTGCCTACCGGGACAGGGCTCGGGGGCCCCTCCACTTT.

The chain joins TRBV28 to TRBJ1-4, with D uncertain. This CDR3 region has 16 residues. CDR1 and CDR2 (germline): MDHEN, SYDVKM. V lost 0 bases to trimming and J lost 0 bases, with 8 bases between them. The CDR3 DNA reads TGTGCCAGCAGTTTATGGGGAGACACAACTAATGAAAAACTGTTTTTT. Its translation: CASSLWGDTTNEKLFF. The entire variable domain, with the rest obtained from reference TRBV28 and TRBJ1-4, is as follows: DVKVTQSSRYLVKRTGEKVFLECVQDMDHENMFWYRQDPGLGLRLIYFSYDVKMKEKGDIPEGYSVSREKKERFSLILESASTNQTSMYLCASSLWGDTTNEKLFFGSGTQLSVL.

The chain's CDR3 is CASSPTRNTEAFF. The CDR3 DNA follows: TGTGCCAGCAGCCCGACAAGGAACACTGAAGCTTTCTTT. V is TRBV14 and J is TRBJ1-1; D is undetermined. Trimming pared 4 bases from V and 1 base from J, leaving 7 bases between. Germline assignment: CDR1 SGHDN and CDR2 FVKESK. The CDR3 is 13 residues long.

This clone was counted between two and nine times. At one boundary the junction diverges from the germline segment, which might be a read error. This rearrangement joins TRBV7-9 to TRBJ2-3, with TRBD2 identical over 12 bases. This CDR3 has 16 amino acids. Germline V gene data show CDR1 as SEHNR and CDR2 as FQNEAQ (reference sequence). CDR3 sequence reads: CASSQTRGTSGDTQYF. The CDR3, as DNA: TGCGCCAGCAGCCAAACCCGGGGGACTAGCGGGGATACGCAGTATTTT.

The rearrangement links TRBV4-3 to TRBJ2-2; 7 positions agree with TRBD2. CDR1 and CDR2 from the germline V gene are LGHNA and YSLEER. The V and J ends lost 0 bases and 7 bases, in that order; junction bases with no gene match: 14. The CDR3 extends over 18 amino acids. The CDR3 loop is CASSQDRDRGVRYGELFF. CDR3 sequence (DNA): TGCGCCAGCAGCCAAGATCGCGATCGGGGGGTGAGGTACGGGGAGCTGTTTTTT.

J is TRBJ1-1 and V is TRBV18; perhaps TRBD1 as D (5 bases). The CDR3 totals 15 residues. V lost 3 bases and J lost 5, with 16 bases in between. Germline V CDR1 and CDR2: KGHSH, LQKENI. In DNA, the CDR3 is TGTGCCAGCTCACCGGCCGGGACTGGCCATACTGAAGCTTTCTTT. This encodes CASSPAGTGHTEAFF.

The chain joins TRBV7-9 to TRBJ1-2; no reliable D call. The CDR3 spans 12 residues. Germline values: CDR1 SEHNR, CDR2 FQNEAQ (reference sequence). The ends were cut back, 3 bases at V and 3 bases at J, with 5 bases in the middle. CDR3 in amino acids: CASSFLDYGYTF. In DNA form, the CDR3 reads TGTGCCAGCAGCTTTCTCGACTATGGCTACACCTTC.

V and J are TRBV18 and TRBJ2-7; possibly TRBD2 for D (6 bases). The CDR3 extends over 12 amino acids. Per the germline V gene, CDR1 is KGHSH and CDR2 is LQKENI. With 3 bases removed from V and 5 bases from J, the gap between germline ends came to 8 bases. The CDR3 nucleotides are TGTGCCAGCTCACCCTGGAGGGACGAGCAGTACTTC. Translation gives CASSPWRDEQYF.

The CDR3 sequence: CASSPGGGTGGAEQYF. DNA of the CDR3: TGCGCCAGCAGCCCGGGAGGGGGGACAGGGGGCGCCGAGCAGTACTTC. The chain recombines TRBV5-1 with TRBJ2-7; TRBD1 matches at 12 bases. J gave up 6 bases and V 4 bases, and 11 bases lay outside the gene matches. The CDR3 is made up of 16 amino acids. Germline loops: CDR1 SGHRS, CDR2 YFSETQ.